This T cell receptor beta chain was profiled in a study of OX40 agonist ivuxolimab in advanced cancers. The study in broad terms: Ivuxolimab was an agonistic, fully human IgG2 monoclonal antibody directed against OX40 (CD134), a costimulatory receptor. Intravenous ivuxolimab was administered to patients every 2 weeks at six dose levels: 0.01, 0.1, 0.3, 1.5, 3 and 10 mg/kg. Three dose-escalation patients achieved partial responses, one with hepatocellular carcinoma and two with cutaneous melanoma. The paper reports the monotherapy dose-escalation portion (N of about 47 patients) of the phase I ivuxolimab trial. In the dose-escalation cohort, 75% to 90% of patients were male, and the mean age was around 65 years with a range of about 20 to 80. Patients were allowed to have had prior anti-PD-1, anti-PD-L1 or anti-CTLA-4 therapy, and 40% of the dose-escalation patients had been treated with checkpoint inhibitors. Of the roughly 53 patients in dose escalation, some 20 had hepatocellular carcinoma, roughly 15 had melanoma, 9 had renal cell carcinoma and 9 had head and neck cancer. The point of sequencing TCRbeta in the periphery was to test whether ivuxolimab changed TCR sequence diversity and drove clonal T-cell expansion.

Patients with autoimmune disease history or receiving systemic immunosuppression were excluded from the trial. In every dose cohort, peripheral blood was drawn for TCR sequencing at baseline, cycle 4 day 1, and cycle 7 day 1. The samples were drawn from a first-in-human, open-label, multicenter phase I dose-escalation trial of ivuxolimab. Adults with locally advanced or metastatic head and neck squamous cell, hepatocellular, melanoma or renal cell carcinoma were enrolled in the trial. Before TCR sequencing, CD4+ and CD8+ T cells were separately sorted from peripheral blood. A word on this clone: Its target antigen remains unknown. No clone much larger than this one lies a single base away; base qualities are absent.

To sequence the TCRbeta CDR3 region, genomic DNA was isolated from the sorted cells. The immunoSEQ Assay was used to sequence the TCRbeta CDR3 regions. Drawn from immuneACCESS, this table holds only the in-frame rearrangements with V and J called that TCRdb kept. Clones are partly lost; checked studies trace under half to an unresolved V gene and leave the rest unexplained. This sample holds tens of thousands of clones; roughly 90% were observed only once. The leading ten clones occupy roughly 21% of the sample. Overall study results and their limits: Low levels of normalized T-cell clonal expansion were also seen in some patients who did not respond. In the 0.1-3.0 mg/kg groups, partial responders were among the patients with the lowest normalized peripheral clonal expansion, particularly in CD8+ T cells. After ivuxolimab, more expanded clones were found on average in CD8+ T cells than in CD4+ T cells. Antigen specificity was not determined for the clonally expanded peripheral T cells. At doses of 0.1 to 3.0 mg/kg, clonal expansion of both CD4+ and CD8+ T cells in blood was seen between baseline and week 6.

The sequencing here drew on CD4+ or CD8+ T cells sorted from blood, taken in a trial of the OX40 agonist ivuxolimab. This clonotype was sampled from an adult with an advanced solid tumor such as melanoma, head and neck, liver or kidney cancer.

The nucleotide sequence is TGTGCCAGTAGTAGTACCTACAATGAGCAGTTCTTC. Its product reads: CASSSTYNEQFF. Recombination connected TRBV19 to TRBJ2-1, with the D gene call left open. The CDR3 contains 12 residues, cysteine and phenylalanine counted. The CDR3 DNA has 36 bases and is translated from base 1. As encoded in the germline V gene (reference sequence), CDR1 is LNHDA while CDR2 is SQIVND. The junction carries 3 bases between V and J, which are trimmed by 4 bases and 2 bases respectively.